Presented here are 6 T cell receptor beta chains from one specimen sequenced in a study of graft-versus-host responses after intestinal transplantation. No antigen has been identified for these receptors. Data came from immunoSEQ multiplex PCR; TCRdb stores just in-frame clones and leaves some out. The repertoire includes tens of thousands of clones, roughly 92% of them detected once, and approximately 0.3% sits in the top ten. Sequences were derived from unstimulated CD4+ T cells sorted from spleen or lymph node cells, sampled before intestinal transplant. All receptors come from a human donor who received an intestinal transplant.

CDR3 loop: CASRRGYEQYF. In nucleotides, the CDR3 is TGTGCCAGCCGTCGGGGATACGAGCAGTACTTC. This chain links TRBV5-6 with TRBJ2-7; tentatively, D is TRBD2 (5 bases). The length of the CDR3 is 11 residues. CDR1 and CDR2 from the germline V gene are SGHDT and YYEEEE. Between the trimmed V and J ends, which lost 7 bases and 4 bases, there was a span of 9 bases.

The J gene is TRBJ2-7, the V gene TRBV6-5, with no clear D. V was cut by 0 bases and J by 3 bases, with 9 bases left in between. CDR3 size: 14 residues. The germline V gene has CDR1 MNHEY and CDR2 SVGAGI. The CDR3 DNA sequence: TGTGCCAGCAGTTACTCAGGCCTAAACTACGAGCAGTACTTC. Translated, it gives CASSYSGLNYEQYF.

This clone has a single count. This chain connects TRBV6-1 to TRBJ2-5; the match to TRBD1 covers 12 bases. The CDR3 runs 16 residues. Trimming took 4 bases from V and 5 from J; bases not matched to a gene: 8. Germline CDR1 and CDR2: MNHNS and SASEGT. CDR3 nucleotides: TGTGCCAGCAGTGTCCGGGACAGGGGGCGCTGGGAGACCCAGTACTTC. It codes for CASSVRDRGRWETQYF.

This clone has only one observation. The CDR3 here is CASSGQGYQPQHF. The CDR3 nucleotides are TGTGCCAGCAGTGGACAGGGCTATCAGCCCCAGCATTTT. The gene calls are TRBV6-1 and TRBJ1-5; 7 bases are a match to TRBD1. CDR1 is MNHNS and CDR2 is SASEGT in the germline V gene. The CDR3 runs 13 residues. V shed 4 bases and J 5 bases; nucleotides not matched to a gene: 2.

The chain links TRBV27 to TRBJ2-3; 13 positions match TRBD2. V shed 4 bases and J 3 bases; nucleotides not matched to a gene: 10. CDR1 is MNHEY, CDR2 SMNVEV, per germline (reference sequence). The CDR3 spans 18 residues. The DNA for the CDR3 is TGTGCCAGCAGTTCCAGGACTAGCGGGAGCTTTGATACAGATACGCAGTATTTT. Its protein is CASSSRTSGSFDTDTQYF.

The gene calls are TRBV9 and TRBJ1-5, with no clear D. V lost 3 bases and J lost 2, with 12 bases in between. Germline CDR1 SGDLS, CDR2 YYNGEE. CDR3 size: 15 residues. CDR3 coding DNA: TGTGCCAGCAGCGCCATGGGTGTCGGCAATCAGCCCCAGCATTTT. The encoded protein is CASSAMGVGNQPQHF.